Presented here are 11 T cell receptor beta chains from one specimen sequenced in a study of blood T cell repertoires in COVID-19. Method: immunoSEQ multiplex PCR; TCRdb's copy keeps in-frame clones and lacks some. Here the sample spans some 240,000 clones, around 88% being singletons. Sequencing input: PBMCs or T cells enriched from blood (not recorded which). The receptors derive from a woman aged 40 to 49 with acute COVID-19.

The gene calls are TRBV19 and TRBJ2-7, with 11 nucleotides matching TRBD2. The CDR3 covers 15 residues. CDR1 and CDR2 (germline): LNHDA, SQIVND (reference sequence). In DNA form, the CDR3 reads TGTGTGGGACATCCCCCGACTAGCGGGAATTACGAGCAGTACTTC. This sequence encodes CVGHPPTSGNYEQYF.

The DNA for the CDR3 is TGTGCCTGGAATCGGGGCACAGATACGCAGTATTTT. Its translation: CAWNRGTDTQYF. V is TRBV30 and J is TRBJ2-3; D not certain. The CDR3 length is 12 residues. Germline V gene lookup returns CDR1 GTSNPN and CDR2 SVGIG (reference sequence). Trimming took 4 bases from V and 1 from J, leaving 6 bases between them.

The chain carries TRBV5-1 and TRBJ2-3, with no clear D. The CDR3 runs 13 residues. The germline CDR1 and CDR2 sequences are SGHRS and YFSETQ. Trimming pared 4 bases from V and 4 bases from J, leaving 10 bases between. The CDR3 region has the DNA TGCGCCAGCAGCCTGGACGAGGCAGATACGCAGTATTTT. Translation: CASSLDEADTQYF.

The table lists this clone with a count of one. One junction end disagrees with the germline gene, perhaps due to a read error. The rearrangement links TRBV15 to TRBJ2-1, with TRBD1 identical over 7 bases. The germline V gene has CDR1 LNHNV and CDR2 YYDKDF (reference sequence). This CDR3 has 14 amino acids. CDR3 in amino acids: CATSGDRAYNEQFF. Here the CDR3 DNA reads TGTGCCACCAGCGGAGACAGGGCCTACAATGAGCAGTTCTTC.

The chain combines TRBV19 with TRBJ2-5; 8 bases agree with TRBD2. The CDR3 is made up of 15 amino acids. V shed 1 base, J shed 1 base, and the junction held 2 bases outside the gene matches. Per germline, CDR1 LNHDA and CDR2 SQIVND (reference sequence). The CDR3 is CASSIAGGLQETQYF. In nucleotides, the CDR3 is TGTGCCAGTAGTATAGCGGGAGGGCTCCAAGAGACCCAGTACTTC. Using reference TRBV19 and TRBJ2-5 for the parts outside the CDR3, the full variable domain is DGGITQSPKYLFRKEGQNVTLSCEQNLNHDAMYWYRQDPGQGLRLIYYSQIVNDFQKGDIAEGYSVSREKKESFPLTVTSAQKNPTAFYLCASSIAGGLQETQYFGPGTRLLVL.

The DNA for the CDR3 is TGTGCCAGCAGCTTAACGAGTGTGCGGATAAATGAGCAGTTCTTC. Translating it yields CASSLTSVRINEQFF. This chain uses TRBV7-3 with TRBJ2-1; no clear D. Germline CDR1 is SGHTA and CDR2 is FQGTGA. CDR3 length: 15 amino acids. The V end was cut by 0 bases, the J end by 7 bases, with 13 bases between.

The chain uses TRBV6-4 and TRBJ2-1, with 10 bases identical to TRBD1. V was clipped by 2 bases and J by 6 bases; unmatched bases: 1. The CDR3 length is 14 residues. In germline, CDR1 is MRHNA, CDR2 SNTAGT. In DNA form, the CDR3 reads TGTGCCAGCAGTGACAGACAGGGGGCCAATGAGCAGTTCTTC. Translating it yields CASSDRQGANEQFF.

This chain uses TRBV6-6 with TRBJ2-4; perhaps TRBD2 as D (5 bases). The germline CDR1 and CDR2 sequences are MNHNY and SVGAGI (reference sequence). The CDR3 extends over 15 amino acids. Trimming took 0 bases from V and 7 from J, leaving 13 bases between them. CDR3 amino acids: CASSYSRTGMNIQYF. CDR3 DNA sequence: TGTGCCAGCAGTTACTCGAGAACGGGAATGAACATTCAGTACTTC.

This chain connects TRBV2 to TRBJ2-3; the D gene is possibly TRBD1 (5 bases). CDR1 is SNHLY, CDR2 FYNNEI, per germline. Deletions cut 8 bases from V and 5 bases from J, with 23 bases between. The CDR3 extends over 16 amino acids. The CDR3 DNA is TGTGCCAGCCTCCTTCTGGACATGCGTGAGGAAGATACGCAGTATTTT. This encodes CASLLLDMREEDTQYF.

This rearrangement joins TRBV7-3 to TRBJ2-1; 12 bases are shared with TRBD2. CDR3 length: 15 amino acids. With 5 bases clipped from V and 6 bases from J, the junction kept 5 bases outside the gene matches. Germline CDR1 SGHTA, CDR2 FQGTGA. The CDR3 region has the DNA TGTGCCAGCAGCAAGGGACTAGCGGGCTTCAATGAGCAGTTCTTC. This codes for CASSKGLAGFNEQFF.

The chain has TRBV6-1 and TRBJ2-1; possible D gene TRBD2, 6 bases. Germline assignment: CDR1 MNHNS and CDR2 SASEGT. CDR3 length: 17 amino acids. V gave up 2 bases and J gave up 7 bases, with 21 bases separating them. The CDR3 sequence: CASSERSGAQIVNEQFF. The CDR3 region has the DNA TGTGCCAGCAGTGAAAGGTCGGGAGCTCAAATAGTTAATGAGCAGTTCTTC.